Listed here are 23 T cell receptor beta chains from one sample, sequenced in a study of T cell repertoires in cytomegalovirus infection. A single record per CDR3 protein comes from TCRdb applying MiXCR to the reads. The sample contains roughly 760,000 distinct CDR3 sequences, approximately 40% of which appear only once. The material sequenced was PBMCs. Source of these receptors: a human donor in good health (CMV status not recorded). Some clones in this sample may be carry-over from other donors' samples.

In this sample, this clonotype turned up a few times. The J gene is TRBJ2-7, the V gene TRBV19, with 8 nucleotides matching TRBD2. The germline V gene encodes CDR1 LNHDA and CDR2 SQIVND (reference sequence). This CDR3 contains 14 residues. V gave up 6 bases and J gave up 6 bases; unmatched junction bases: 10. CDR3 sequence: CASRSGTSFREQYF. The CDR3 DNA follows: TGTGCCAGTAGGTCGGGGACTAGTTTTCGCGAGCAGTACTTC.

The CDR3 DNA follows: TGTGCCAGCAGATCAGGGAGCGCCTACGAGCAGTACTTC. Translating gives CASRSGSAYEQYF. The chain links TRBV7-2 to TRBJ2-7; D may be TRBD1 or TRBD2 (5 bases each). This CDR3 is 13 amino acids long. V gave up 6 bases and J gave up 2 bases, with 11 bases separating them. Germline assignment: CDR1 SGHTA and CDR2 FQGNSA.

This clonotype was observed a few times. This chain joins TRBV28 and TRBJ2-7, with D possibly TRBD1 on 5 matching bases. The germline gives CDR1 MDHEN, CDR2 SYDVKM. The CDR3 length is 14 residues. Trimming took 4 bases from V and 7 from J, leaving 17 bases between them. The chain's CDR3 is CASSSARAKLEQYF. The CDR3 coding sequence is TGTGCCAGCAGTTCGGCCAGGGCCAAACTAGAGCAGTACTTC.

The chain is built from TRBV28 and TRBJ2-7; TRBD1 agrees at 8 bases. Unmatched junction bases numbered 12, after V lost 7 bases and J lost 1 base. The CDR3 extends over 16 amino acids. Germline V gene lookup returns CDR1 MDHEN and CDR2 SYDVKM. CDR3 sequence reads: CASKTAWTGKSYEQYF. In DNA form, the CDR3 reads TGTGCCAGCAAGACCGCGTGGACAGGGAAATCCTACGAGCAGTACTTC.

This clonotype was counted between two and nine times. The chain is built from TRBV6-5 and TRBJ2-5; D possibly corresponds to TRBD1 (5 bases). The V end was cut by 0 bases, the J end by 6 bases, with 11 bases between. CDR3 length: 14 amino acids. The V gene's germline CDR1 is MNHEY and CDR2 SVGAGI. The CDR3 coding sequence is TGTGCCAGCAGTTACTCGCCAGCAGGGAAGACCCAGTACTTC. This translates into CASSYSPAGKTQYF.

As to this clonotype: This could be a read error, since a much larger clone is one nucleotide away. The rearrangement links TRBV12-3 or TRBV12-4 to TRBJ1-1; no firm D call. This CDR3 is built from 13 residues. The germline V and J ends were trimmed by 2 bases and 1 base, with 5 bases remaining between them. The CDR3 is CASSLHQNTEAFF. CDR3 bases: TGTGCCAGCAGTTTACACCAGAACACTGAAGCTTTCTTT.

CDR3 bases: TGTGCCTGGAGTGTATCAGGGGCGGGTGGCTACACCTTC. This encodes CAWSVSGAGGYTF. V and J are TRBV30 and TRBJ1-2; a weak D match, TRBD1 (6 bases). V was trimmed by 0 bases and J by 7 bases, leaving 12 bases between them. The CDR3 consists of 13 residues. Germline V gene data show CDR1 as GTSNPN and CDR2 as SVGIG (reference sequence).

The chain uses TRBV5-1 and TRBJ2-2, with D maybe TRBD2 (6 bases). Trimming removed 2 bases at V and 0 bases at J, with 11 bases between. Germline loops: CDR1 SGHRS, CDR2 YFSETQ. The CDR3 has 16 residues. CDR3: CASSLTGTPNTGELFF. CDR3 DNA: TGCGCCAGCAGCTTAACTGGGACTCCGAACACCGGGGAGCTGTTTTTT.

The CDR3 region is CASEPSLGNEQFF. The CDR3 bases are TGTGCCAGCGAACCTAGCCTGGGGAATGAGCAGTTCTTC. The chain combines TRBV28 with TRBJ2-1; TRBD2 is a possible D gene (5 bases). CDR1 is MDHEN and CDR2 is SYDVKM in the germline V gene. Deletions cut 8 bases from V and 7 bases from J, with 15 bases between. The length of the CDR3 is 13 residues.

This clonotype occurred once. The CDR3 loop is CASSPRSEPEQFF. As DNA, the CDR3 is TGTGCCAGCAGCCCAAGGTCCGAACCTGAGCAGTTCTTC. This sequence joins TRBV7-9 and TRBJ2-1; D gene uncertain. The V gene's germline CDR1 is SEHNR and CDR2 FQNEAQ (reference sequence). Trimming stripped 5 bases from V and 9 bases from J, with 14 bases between. CDR3 length: 13 amino acids.

CDR3 bases: TGTGCCAGCAGCCGCAGACAAAGGGCTACGGAGACCCAGTACTTC. Protein product: CASSRRQRATETQYF. The V gene is TRBV27, the J gene TRBJ2-5, with D unresolved. V was shortened by 6 bases and J by 5 bases, with 19 bases between the two germline ends. Germline lookup yields CDR1 MNHEY and CDR2 SMNVEV (reference sequence). The CDR3 has 15 residues.

Comment on this clonotype: A read error may account for a junction end that differs from germline. The gene calls are TRBV4-2 and TRBJ2-7; D remains ambiguous. CDR3 length equals 11 residues. CDR1 and CDR2 (germline): LGHNA, YNFKEQ. CDR3 amino acids: CSSSQEREQYF. The CDR3 DNA reads as TGTTCCAGCAGCCAAGAAAGGGAGCAGTACTTC.

This clonotype was counted a few times. This chain joins TRBV5-1 and TRBJ2-1; D is uncertain. In germline, CDR1 is SGHRS, CDR2 YFSETQ. V was trimmed by 2 bases and J by 1 base, leaving 19 bases between them. The CDR3 loop spans 18 amino acids. CDR3 amino acids: CASSFGTLGLVSYNEQFF. DNA for the CDR3: TGCGCCAGCAGCTTCGGCACCCTCGGGCTAGTGTCCTACAATGAGCAGTTCTTC.

This clonotype was observed a few times. This chain uses TRBV7-3 with TRBJ2-5; 8 bases line up with TRBD1. The junction had 9 bases not matched to a gene; V was cut back by 5 bases and J by 4 bases. Germline V gene sequence: CDR1 SGHTA, CDR2 FQGTGA. The CDR3 spans 15 residues. CDR3 protein: CASSADRGSLETQYF. CDR3 DNA sequence: TGTGCCAGCAGCGCCGACAGGGGATCGTTAGAGACCCAGTACTTC. The full variable domain, with the rest looked up from reference TRBV7-3 and TRBJ2-5, is GAGVSQTPSNKVTEKGKYVELRCDPISGHTALYWYRQSLGQGPEFLIYFQGTGAADDSGLPNDRFFAVRPEGSVSTLKIQRTERGDSAVYLCASSADRGSLETQYFGPGTRLLVL.

This chain uses TRBV7-6 with TRBJ1-3; 7 bases map to TRBD1. J was trimmed by 0 bases and V by 5 bases; bases with no gene match: 4. The CDR3 consists of 15 residues. From germline, CDR1 is SGHVS and CDR2 FNYEAQ. The CDR3 loop reads CASSPRGGSGNTIYF. The CDR3 DNA reads TGTGCCAGCAGCCCCAGGGGGGGCTCTGGAAACACCATATATTTT.

This clonotype was seen a few times. In DNA, the CDR3 is TGTGCCATAGACTCAGGGGGCACTGAAGCTTTCTTT. This encodes CAIDSGGTEAFF. The chain is built from TRBV10-3 and TRBJ1-1; 7 nucleotides line up with TRBD1. CDR3 length: 12 residues. J was trimmed by 4 bases and V by 9 bases; bases with no gene match: 5. Per germline, CDR1 ENHRY and CDR2 SYGVKD.

There are a few counts of this clonotype. CDR3 loop: CASSQEPSGSVETQYF. CDR3 bases: TGTGCCAGCAGCCAAGAGCCCAGCGGGAGTGTGGAGACCCAGTACTTC. V and J are TRBV4-2 and TRBJ2-5; TRBD2 matches at 8 bases. V shed 0 bases and J 5 bases; nucleotides not matched to a gene: 8. This CDR3 has 16 residues. Germline loops: CDR1 LGHNA, CDR2 YNFKEQ.

This sequence joins TRBV12-3 or TRBV12-4 and TRBJ1-2, with D uncertain. This CDR3 has 12 residues. Trimming removed 6 bases from V and 8 bases from J, with 13 bases in between. The DNA of the CDR3 is TGTGCCAGCAGACGAGGGTTGGAGGGCTACACCTTC. The encoded protein is CASRRGLEGYTF.

This clonotype was observed a few times. V and J are TRBV10-3 and TRBJ2-1; D is unclear. V dropped 1 base and J dropped 2 bases, with 9 bases sitting between them. Germline CDR1 ENHRY, CDR2 SYGVKD. This CDR3 region has 15 residues. The CDR3 bases are TGTGCCATCAGTGAGTTGTCTCCTCCCTACAATGAGCAGTTCTTC. Translation gives CAISELSPPYNEQFF.

This clonotype has a handful of counts. This chain connects TRBV28 to TRBJ2-7; 11 positions match TRBD2. V shed 6 bases and J 3 bases; nucleotides not matched to a gene: 7. Germline V gene data show CDR1 as MDHEN and CDR2 as SYDVKM. This CDR3 contains 15 residues. The CDR3 bases are TGTGCCAGCAGGGGTACCGGGACTAGCGGCTACGAGCAGTACTTC. It codes for CASRGTGTSGYEQYF.

The rearrangement joins TRBV10-3 to TRBJ1-5, with 10 bases fitting TRBD1. There are 15 residues in the CDR3. The J segment lost 4 bases and the V segment lost 4 bases, leaving 4 bases of the junction unmatched. Per germline, CDR1 ENHRY and CDR2 SYGVKD. The CDR3 sequence: CAISGTGQGNQPQHF. The CDR3 nucleotides are TGTGCCATCAGTGGCACGGGACAGGGGAATCAGCCCCAGCATTTT.

This CDR3 reads CASSLRQDENTEAFF. In DNA, the CDR3 is TGTGCCAGCAGCTTGAGGCAGGACGAGAACACTGAAGCTTTCTTT. The chain joins TRBV7-6 to TRBJ1-1; D ambiguous. V dropped 3 bases and J dropped 1 base, with 12 bases sitting between them. The CDR3 covers 15 residues. Looked up from germline, CDR1 is SGHVS and CDR2 is FNYEAQ.

This clonotype was seen a few times. The chain has TRBV7-9 and TRBJ1-1; 7 nucleotides line up with TRBD1. This CDR3 contains 15 residues. Germline CDR1 is SEHNR and CDR2 is FQNEAQ (reference sequence). V lost 5 bases, J lost 3 bases, and 9 bases stayed unmatched. CDR3 DNA: TGTGCCAGCAGCCCGCCGAGGGGGCGGCACACTGAAGCTTTCTTT. Translation: CASSPPRGRHTEAFF.